The rows below give T cell receptor beta chains drawn from one sample of a study of blood T cell repertoires in COVID-19. Sequenced by immunoSEQ multiplex PCR; TCRdb stores in-frame clones only, minus some. The sample carries 100,000 or so clones, more than 90% recorded once. The sequencing sample was made of peripheral blood. These receptors all stem from a woman aged 50 to 60 with COVID-19, enrolled during active disease. Both conserved end residues are part of each CDR3. Fields, in order: J gene, clone size, D gene, V gene, CDR3 DNA, CDR3 protein. A D gene is named only where the DNA matches it firmly. Part of the rows lack a size; the others show once, few, many or a class for expanded clones.

J: TRBJ2-7; size: .; D: .; V: TRBV2; DNA: TGTGCCAGCAGACCACTTTTCGCAGGGAGGAGCTACGAGCAGTACTTC; CDR3: CASRPLFAGRSYEQYF
J: TRBJ1-2; size: .; D: TRBD1; V: TRBV30; DNA: TGTGCCTGGAGTGTACGACAGGGGGCAAGTGGCTACACCTTC; CDR3: CAWSVRQGASGYTF
J: TRBJ1-2; size: .; D: .; V: TRBV18; DNA: TGTGCCAGCTCACCCGCTGGGGGGGCAAACTATGGCTACACCTTC; CDR3: CASSPAGGANYGYTF
J: TRBJ1-2; size: .; D: TRBD1; V: TRBV2; DNA: TGTGCCAGCCGACAGGGTTATGGCTACACCTTC; CDR3: CASRQGYGYTF
J: TRBJ1-5; size: .; D: TRBD1; V: TRBV18; DNA: TGTGCCAGCTCACCGACAGGGGGGAGGGGCCTCTATCAGCCCCAGCATTTT; CDR3: CASSPTGGRGLYQPQHF
J: TRBJ2-5; size: .; D: .; V: TRBV7-8; DNA: TGTGCCAGCAGCTTAGGTGGGGGGGCCGCAGAGACCCAGTACTTC; CDR3: CASSLGGGAAETQYF
J: TRBJ1-6; size: .; D: TRBD1; V: TRBV10-3; DNA: TGTGCCACAGCGATCCGGGACAGGGGGCTTAATTCACCCCTCCACTTT; CDR3: CATAIRDRGLNSPLHF
J: TRBJ2-2; size: .; D: TRBD1; V: TRBV6-6; DNA: TGTGCCAGCAGTTCCGGGACAGGGGGTGCCGGGGAGCTGTTTTTT; CDR3: CASSSGTGGAGELFF
J: TRBJ1-4; size: once; D: TRBD1; V: TRBV7-8; DNA: TGTGCCAGCTCTTGGACAGGAAGCACCTCTAATGAAAAACTGTTTTTT; CDR3: CASSWTGSTSNEKLFF
J: TRBJ1-1; size: .; D: TRBD1; V: TRBV18; DNA: TGTGCCAGCTCAATATCCGGGACAGGATATAACACTGAAGCTTTCTTT; CDR3: CASSISGTGYNTEAFF
J: TRBJ2-6; size: .; D: .; V: TRBV11-3; DNA: TGTGCCAGCAGCTTGGGAGTCTCTGGGGCCAACGTCCTGACTTTC; CDR3: CASSLGVSGANVLTF
J: TRBJ1-1; size: .; D: .; V: TRBV19; DNA: TGTGCCAGTAACCCCTTAAGGGGCGCCCGTAGCACTGAAGCTTTCTTT; CDR3: CASNPLRGARSTEAFF
J: TRBJ1-1; size: .; D: .; V: TRBV18; DNA: TGTGCCAGCTCACGCAACAGGGCTAACACTGAAGCTTTCTTT; CDR3: CASSRNRANTEAFF
J: TRBJ1-1; size: .; D: .; V: TRBV5-1; DNA: TGCGCCAGCAGCTTGATAGAAATGAACACTGAAGCTTTCTTT; CDR3: CASSLIEMNTEAFF
J: TRBJ1-1; size: .; D: TRBD1; V: TRBV28; DNA: TGTGCCAGCATCAACAGGGGGCCAACTGAAGCTTTCTTT; CDR3: CASINRGPTEAFF
J: TRBJ2-5; size: .; D: TRBD1; V: TRBV5-1; DNA: TGCGCCAGCAGCTTTGGGCCGGGACAGCAAGAGACCCAGTACTTC; CDR3: CASSFGPGQQETQYF
J: TRBJ2-3; size: .; D: TRBD2; V: TRBV19; DNA: TGTGCCAGTAGTCGGTTACGGGGGGGGAGCACAGATACGCAGTATTTT; CDR3: CASSRLRGGSTDTQYF
J: TRBJ1-2; size: .; D: .; V: TRBV19; DNA: TGTGCCAGTAGTGCTGGGCCGGGGTATGGCTACACCTTC; CDR3: CASSAGPGYGYTF
J: TRBJ1-4; size: .; D: .; V: TRBV5-8; DNA: TGTGCCAGCCGTCGTCGGGGAAATGAAAAACTGTTTTTT; CDR3: CASRRRGNEKLFF
J: TRBJ2-4; size: once; D: TRBD1; V: TRBV2; DNA: TGTGCCAGCAGTGAAGCGCGTCAGGGGGCGGGAAACATTCAGTACTTC; CDR3: CASSEARQGAGNIQYF
J: TRBJ2-1; size: .; D: TRBD1; V: TRBV5-1; DNA: TGCGCCAGCAGCGTCCGGACAGGGGCACTAAATGAGCAGTTCTTC; CDR3: CASSVRTGALNEQFF
J: TRBJ1-1; size: .; D: TRBD1; V: TRBV5-1; DNA: TGCGCCAGCAGCTTACGGACAGGGGGCGCGTACACTGAAGCTTTCTTT; CDR3: CASSLRTGGAYTEAFF
J: TRBJ1-3; size: .; D: .; V: TRBV30; DNA: TGTGCCTGGACCGGGGGGTCTGGAAACACCATATATTTT; CDR3: CAWTGGSGNTIYF
J: TRBJ2-6; size: .; D: .; V: TRBV11-2; DNA: TGTGCCAGCAGCTGGGGCGTCTACTCTGGGGCCAACGTCCTGACTTTC; CDR3: CASSWGVYSGANVLTF
J: TRBJ1-6; size: .; D: .; V: TRBV5-6; DNA: TGTGCCAGCAGCTTGGGGGCCAGCTTCAATTCACCCCTCCACTTT; CDR3: CASSLGASFNSPLHF
J: TRBJ2-2; size: .; D: .; V: TRBV7-9; DNA: TGTGCCAGCAGCCCCGGGACAAACACCGGGGAGCTGTTTTTT; CDR3: CASSPGTNTGELFF
J: TRBJ1-4; size: .; D: .; V: TRBV19; DNA: TGTGCCAGTAGTACAGGTGCCTATGAAAAACTGTTTTTT; CDR3: CASSTGAYEKLFF
J: TRBJ1-3; size: few; D: .; V: TRBV6-5; DNA: TGTGCCACTCTACCGAACTACTCTGGAAACACCATATATTTT; CDR3: CATLPNYSGNTIYF
J: TRBJ1-1; size: .; D: TRBD1; V: TRBV19; DNA: TGTGCCAGTAGTATAGATAAACGGGTAGGGACAGGGGGATTTGGAACTGAAGCTTTCTTT; CDR3: CASSIDKRVGTGGFGTEAFF
J: TRBJ2-3; size: once; D: TRBD1; V: TRBV4-1; DNA: TGCGCCAGCAGCCAAGGCGACAGGGGGCCAGCAGATACGCAGTATTTT; CDR3: CASSQGDRGPADTQYF
J: TRBJ1-1; size: .; D: TRBD1; V: TRBV5-6; DNA: TGTGCCAGCAGCTACCGGGGCAGGGGGCACATGAACACTGAAGCTTTCTTT; CDR3: CASSYRGRGHMNTEAFF
J: TRBJ1-1; size: .; D: .; V: TRBV28; DNA: TGTGCCAGCTTGAGGGCAAAGACTTTCTTT; CDR3: CASLRAKTFF
J: TRBJ1-3; size: .; D: TRBD1; V: TRBV6-5; DNA: TGTGCCAGCCTGGACAGGCACTCTGGAAACACCATATATTTT; CDR3: CASLDRHSGNTIYF
J: TRBJ2-3; size: .; D: TRBD1; V: TRBV10-1; DNA: TGCGCCAGCAGTGGGGACAGGGGTGATACGCAGTATTTT; CDR3: CASSGDRGDTQYF
J: TRBJ2-3; size: once; D: TRBD2; V: TRBV9; DNA: TGTGCCAGCAGCGTACCTGGACTAGCATCGAATACGCAGTATTTT; CDR3: CASSVPGLASNTQYF
J: TRBJ1-2; size: .; D: .; V: TRBV11-3; DNA: TGTGCCAGCAGCTTAGCCCCAGGACAGTCCTATGGCTACACCTTC; CDR3: CASSLAPGQSYGYTF
J: TRBJ2-3; size: .; D: TRBD1; V: TRBV28; DNA: TGTGCCAGCACCCAGCCGACAGGGCTAAGCACAGATACGCAGTATTTT; CDR3: CASTQPTGLSTDTQYF
J: TRBJ1-4; size: .; D: TRBD1; V: TRBV7-9; DNA: TGTGCCAGCAGCTCCGGACAGGGGGCCTCTAATGAAAAACTGTTTTTT; CDR3: CASSSGQGASNEKLFF
J: TRBJ1-5; size: .; D: TRBD1; V: TRBV7-6; DNA: TGTGCCAGCAGCCCTGGGACAGGGAACAATCAGCCCCAGCATTTT; CDR3: CASSPGTGNNQPQHF
J: TRBJ2-7; size: .; D: .; V: TRBV21-1; DNA: TGTGCCAGCAGCGGTCCGGGAGAACAGTACTTC; CDR3: CASSGPGEQYF
J: TRBJ1-2; size: .; D: .; V: TRBV4-1; DNA: TGCGCCAGCAGCCAAGATTTACAAAGCTATGGCTACACCTTC; CDR3: CASSQDLQSYGYTF
J: TRBJ1-2; size: .; D: .; V: TRBV7-2; DNA: TGTGCCAGCAGCCCCCGGGTCCGCTGGTTAACCTTC; CDR3: CASSPRVRWLTF
J: TRBJ1-1; size: .; D: TRBD1; V: TRBV9; DNA: TGTGCCAGCAGCGCAGGGGACAGGGCTGGGAACACTGAAGCTTTCTTT; CDR3: CASSAGDRAGNTEAFF
J: TRBJ1-2; size: .; D: TRBD1; V: TRBV5-6; DNA: TGTGCCAGCAGCCCGGGACAGGGACCCTATGGCTACACCTTC; CDR3: CASSPGQGPYGYTF
J: TRBJ1-5; size: once; D: TRBD1; V: TRBV6-5; DNA: TGTGCCAGCAGGCCCGAGGGGGCGGGCAATCAGCCCCAGCATTTT; CDR3: CASRPEGAGNQPQHF
J: TRBJ1-3; size: .; D: TRBD1; V: TRBV28; DNA: TGTGCCAGCAGTTATCGGGACAGGGTAAACACCATATATTTT; CDR3: CASSYRDRVNTIYF
J: TRBJ2-6; size: .; D: TRBD2; V: TRBV11-2; DNA: TGTGCCAGCAGCTTAGTGTCGGGGGGCTCTGGGGCCAACGTCCTGACTTTC; CDR3: CASSLVSGGSGANVLTF
J: TRBJ1-5; size: .; D: .; V: TRBV2; DNA: TGTGCCAGCAGGGAAGGGCGGCAGCGGAATCAGCCCCAGCATTTT; CDR3: CASREGRQRNQPQHF
J: TRBJ1-2; size: .; D: TRBD1; V: TRBV6-6; DNA: TGTGCCAGCAATTTACAGGGGCCGTATGGCTACACCTTC; CDR3: CASNLQGPYGYTF
J: TRBJ1-6; size: .; D: .; V: TRBV19; DNA: TGTGCCAGTACCTTACGGGGGGAATATTCACCCCTCCACTTT; CDR3: CASTLRGEYSPLHF
J: TRBJ1-2; size: .; D: .; V: TRBV2; DNA: TGTGCCAGCAGTGAAGTAACGAGCTATGGCTACACCTTC; CDR3: CASSEVTSYGYTF